This T cell receptor (beta chain) came from a study of T-cell memory formation after mild COVID-19. V trimming: 4 bases; J trimming: 3 bases; junction bases outside the gene matches: 8. CDR1 is SEHNR, CDR2 FQNEAQ, per germline (reference sequence). The CDR3 covers 16 residues. With constant-segment primers, 5'RACE yielded cDNA libraries of TCR alpha and TCR beta that carried sample barcodes and UMIs. TCRdb redid the calling of the 5' RACE reads with MiXCR, one entry per CDR3 protein. The sample consists of 550,000 to 600,000 distinct CDR3 sequences, about a fifth of them appearing once. Sequenced sample: PBMCs or a T cell subset sorted from them (not recorded which). The sequence was collected from an adult woman who had mild COVID-19 (a few samples of this study predate the infection). Cell type and time point are not known. V is TRBV7-9 and J is TRBJ2-3; 9 nucleotides match TRBD1. The DNA for the CDR3 is TGTGCCAGCAGCTCGGGGACAGGGCTTGGGACAGATACGCAGTATTTT. Translating it yields CASSSGTGLGTDTQYF.